What follows are 26 T cell receptor beta chains derived from one specimen sequenced in a study of CD4 T cells in relation to SARS-CoV-2 and coronaviruses. Only in-frame clones appear in the TCRdb table, and some are missing; sequencing was by immunoSEQ multiplex PCR. This sample carries more than 25,000 clones, roughly 78% of them seen once, and the ten largest clones take more than 9%. Unexposed donor CD4+ T cells date from about 2010-2018, before the COVID-19 pandemic. CD4+ T cells were isolated from the cells after 10 days of culture. Their antigens are not known. Sequences were obtained from CD4+ T cells from PBMCs, cultured in vitro. These receptor sequences come from a human donor in good health.

This chain links TRBV5-5 with TRBJ1-1, with D uncertain. V shed 1 base and J shed 0 bases, with 13 bases lying between them. CDR1 is SGHKS and CDR2 is YYEKEE in the germline V gene (reference sequence). This CDR3 contains 16 residues. The CDR3 region is CASSLRAASMNTEAFF. CDR3 in DNA: TGTGCCAGCAGCTTGAGAGCCGCCAGTATGAACACTGAAGCTTTCTTT.

In this sample, this clone turned up once. The chain is built from TRBV6-2 or TRBV6-3 and TRBJ2-3, with 7 positions matching TRBD1. Germline V lookup: CDR1 MNHEY, CDR2 SVGEGT. The V gene end was trimmed by 5 bases and the J gene end by 0 bases; junction bases not matched to a gene: 5. CDR3 length: 15 amino acids. The CDR3 DNA is TGTGCCAGCAGTACCCGGGACAGCAGCACAGATACGCAGTATTTT. It specifies CASSTRDSSTDTQYF.

This sequence joins TRBV6-6 and TRBJ1-1; D is undetermined. V was pared by 5 bases and J by 1 base, with 8 bases between. CDR3 length: 13 amino acids. The germline CDR1 and CDR2 sequences are MNHNY and SVGAGI (reference sequence). CDR3 region: CASSDHRNTEAFF. Here the CDR3 DNA reads TGTGCCAGCAGTGACCACAGGAACACTGAAGCTTTCTTT.

The V gene is TRBV5-6, the J gene TRBJ2-7, with 11 bases lining up with TRBD2. V was clipped by 4 bases and J by 2 bases; unmatched bases: 5. This CDR3 is built from 15 residues. Germline CDR1 reads SGHDT; CDR2 reads YYEEEE. The DNA for the CDR3 is TGTGCCAGCAGCGGGCTAGCGGGGGGCGCCTACGAGCAGTACTTC. Translating it yields CASSGLAGGAYEQYF.

This rearrangement joins TRBV7-2 to TRBJ2-5; no reliable D call. CDR3 length equals 13 residues. Germline V gene data show CDR1 as SGHTA and CDR2 as FQGNSA. V was pared by 6 bases and J by 2 bases, with 10 bases between. This CDR3 reads CASSSGPQETQYF. CDR3 bases: TGTGCCAGCAGTTCGGGCCCTCAAGAGACCCAGTACTTC.

The chain uses TRBV10-3 and TRBJ1-1, with no clear D. V was clipped by 8 bases and J by 7 bases, with 17 bases between them. Germline loops: CDR1 ENHRY, CDR2 SYGVKD. The CDR3 runs to 13 residues. For the CDR3, the DNA is TGTGCCATCTCACTCGGCGAGTTGAGTGAAGCTTTCTTT. Its translation is CAISLGELSEAFF.

The V call is TRBV9, the J call TRBJ2-1; either TRBD1 or TRBD2 may fit D (5 bases each). CDR1 is SGDLS, CDR2 YYNGEE, per germline. The CDR3 spans 18 residues. V was shortened by 4 bases and J by 0 bases, with 20 bases between the two germline ends. The CDR3 region has the DNA TGTGCCAGCAGCCTCTTCGCCCGGGGCCCGAGCTCCTACAATGAGCAGTTCTTC. Protein sequence: CASSLFARGPSSYNEQFF.

The J gene is TRBJ2-3, the V gene TRBV19; TRBD2 matches at 7 bases. This CDR3 contains 17 residues. V was clipped by 1 base and J by 0 bases; unmatched bases: 7. Germline V gene data show CDR1 as LNHDA and CDR2 as SQIVND (reference sequence). CDR3 region: CASSIGGRPRSTDTQYF. The CDR3 region has the DNA TGTGCCAGTAGTATAGGCGGGAGACCCCGAAGCACAGATACGCAGTATTTT.

The V gene is TRBV7-7, the J gene TRBJ2-3; D is perhaps TRBD2 (6 bases). V was clipped by 3 bases and J by 5 bases, with 15 bases between them. CDR1 is SSHAT and CDR2 is FNYEAQ in the germline V gene (reference sequence). This CDR3 region has 15 residues. In DNA, the CDR3 is TGTGCCAGCAGCTTGGGACTGGACGACATAGATACGCAGTATTTT. Its translation: CASSLGLDDIDTQYF.

This clone was seen once. J is TRBJ2-3 and V is TRBV7-3; D call uncertain. Germline CDR1 SGHTA, CDR2 FQGTGA. The CDR3 loop spans 14 amino acids. With 2 bases removed from V and 1 base from J, the gap between germline ends came to 7 bases. The CDR3 sequence: CASSLGYRTDTQYF. The CDR3 DNA reads TGTGCCAGCAGCTTAGGCTACCGCACAGATACGCAGTATTTT.

The chain is built from TRBV2 and TRBJ1-2, with D unresolved. Germline values: CDR1 SNHLY, CDR2 FYNNEI. V was pared by 7 bases and J by 5 bases, with 11 bases between. The CDR3 runs to 12 residues. The DNA of the CDR3 is TGTGCCAGCATCGACGGACCTTATGGCTACACCTTC. Its translation is CASIDGPYGYTF.

The rearrangement links TRBV5-1 to TRBJ2-3, with 8 bases identical to TRBD1. V lost 4 bases, J lost 6 bases, and 4 bases stayed unmatched. The CDR3 is 13 amino acids. Germline V gene sequence: CDR1 SGHRS, CDR2 YFSETQ. The CDR3 coding sequence is TGCGCCAGCAGCGGACAGGGTACGGATACGCAGTATTTT. Amino acids: CASSGQGTDTQYF.

The chain combines TRBV5-4 with TRBJ2-1; 12 bases fit TRBD2. With V trimmed by 4 bases and J by 3 bases, 2 bases remained unmatched. The CDR3 is made up of 15 amino acids. CDR1 is SGHNT, CDR2 YYREEE, per germline (reference sequence). The CDR3 DNA reads TGTGCCAGCAGCCTAGCGGGGGGGCTCTACAATGAGCAGTTCTTC. This translates into CASSLAGGLYNEQFF.

The gene calls are TRBV6-4 and TRBJ2-3, with a weak D call TRBD1 (5 bases). This CDR3 has 12 residues. V was shortened by 6 bases and J by 9 bases, with 13 bases between the two germline ends. Germline V lookup: CDR1 MRHNA, CDR2 SNTAGT. DNA for the CDR3: TGTGCCAGCAGCTTAGGACACGGAACGCAGTATTTT. Translation gives CASSLGHGTQYF.

V gene TRBV7-2 combines with J gene TRBJ2-3; D may be TRBD1 or TRBD2 (5 bases each). Between the trimmed V and J ends, which lost 7 bases and 7 bases, there was a span of 18 bases. CDR1 SGHTA and CDR2 FQGNSA come from the germline V gene. CDR3 length: 14 amino acids. The CDR3 region is CASTFQGAPNTQYF. CDR3 sequence (DNA): TGTGCCAGCACCTTCCAGGGAGCTCCAAATACGCAGTATTTT.

The chain has TRBV5-1 and TRBJ2-4; D possibly uses TRBD1 or TRBD2 (5 bases each). The CDR3 runs 14 residues. The germline V and J ends were trimmed by 4 bases and 6 bases, with 14 bases remaining between them. Germline V lookup: CDR1 SGHRS, CDR2 YFSETQ. The CDR3 DNA sequence: TGCGCCAGCAGCCCGGCCCTTGGGGGAAACATTCAGTACTTC. Protein sequence: CASSPALGGNIQYF.

In this sample, this clone turned up a few times. One junction end does not reproduce the germline sequence, and a read error may be involved. The J gene is TRBJ1-2, the V gene TRBV30; D not resolved. The CDR3 runs to 11 residues. Germline CDR1 GTSNPN, CDR2 SVGIG (reference sequence). CDR3 loop: CAWGVVSGYTF. In DNA form, the CDR3 reads TGTGCCTGGGGTGTTGTCAGTGGCTACACCTTC.

The gene calls are TRBV29-1 and TRBJ2-5; 9 nucleotides match TRBD2. There are 12 residues in the CDR3. Germline CDR1 and CDR2: SQVTM and ANQGSEA. Unmatched junction bases numbered 4, after V lost 7 bases and J lost 4 bases. CDR3 coding DNA: TGCAGCGCTCTGACTAGCGGAGAGACCCAGTACTTC. This translates into CSALTSGETQYF.

This clone was counted once. The CDR3 DNA sequence: TGTGCCAGCTCACTACCAGGGGCTCTGGATGAAAAACTGTTTTTT. Its protein product is CASSLPGALDEKLFF. The chain has TRBV18 and TRBJ1-4, with D possibly being TRBD1 (6 bases). Germline lookup yields CDR1 KGHSH and CDR2 LQKENI. Trimming cost V 4 bases and J 6 bases, with 15 bases left between them. The CDR3 is 15 amino acids.

The gene calls are TRBV3-1 (or the pseudogene TRBV3-2) and TRBJ2-5; tentatively, D is TRBD1 (6 bases). This CDR3 has 15 amino acids. Germline CDR1 and CDR2: LGHDT and YNNKEL (reference sequence). Trimming took off 4 bases at V and 5 bases at J, with 17 bases between the two ends. DNA for the CDR3: TGTGCCAGCAGCCCATCAACAGGGAAGGGGGAGACCCAGTACTTC. Protein product: CASSPSTGKGETQYF.

V is TRBV4-1 and J is TRBJ1-1; 8 bases are shared with TRBD1. The germline V gene has CDR1 MGHRA and CDR2 YSYEKL. V lost 0 bases, J lost 5 bases, and 8 bases stayed unmatched. The CDR3 length is 16 residues. CDR3 in amino acids: CASSQEIRTGSTEAFF. The DNA of the CDR3 is TGCGCCAGCAGCCAAGAAATCAGGACAGGGAGTACTGAAGCTTTCTTT.

This clone has only one observation. The chain employs TRBV9 and TRBJ2-3; TRBD2 matches 13 bases. V shed 4 bases and J 3 bases; nucleotides not matched to a gene: 5. Germline CDR1 SGDLS, CDR2 YYNGEE. The CDR3 is made up of 16 amino acids. The CDR3 reads CASSTRLAGGTDTQYF. In DNA, the CDR3 is TGTGCCAGCAGCACCCGACTAGCGGGAGGTACAGATACGCAGTATTTT.

The CDR3 sequence: CASSPVRDRGEAFF. CDR3 in DNA: TGTGCCAGCAGCCCCGTTCGGGACAGGGGTGAAGCTTTCTTT. V gene TRBV11-2 combines with J gene TRBJ1-1; 10 bases fit TRBD1. With 5 bases clipped from V and 7 bases from J, the junction kept 7 bases outside the gene matches. The CDR3 is made up of 14 amino acids. Germline V gene data show CDR1 as SGHAT and CDR2 as FQNNGV. Based on the CDR3 plus reference TRBV11-2 and TRBJ1-1, the full variable domain is EAGVAQSPRYKIIEKRQSVAFWCNPISGHATLYWYQQILGQGPKLLIQFQNNGVVDDSQLPKDRFSAERLKGVDSTLKIQPAKLEDSAVYLCASSPVRDRGEAFFGQGTRLTVV.

This sequence joins TRBV13 and TRBJ2-2; tentatively, D is TRBD2 (5 bases). The CDR3 sequence is 13 residues long. Germline-derived CDR1 and CDR2 are PRHDT and FYEKMQ (reference sequence). The V end lost 5 bases, the J end lost 6 bases, and 10 bases lay between the germline ends. DNA of the CDR3: TGTGCCAGCAGCCCGGGCGGGTCCGGGGAGCTGTTTTTT. Its protein is CASSPGGSGELFF. Variable domain in full (rest from reference TRBV13 and TRBJ2-2): AAGVIQSPRHLIKEKRETATLKCYPIPRHDTVYWYQQGPGQDPQFLISFYEKMQSDKGSIPDRFSAQQFSDYHSELNMSSLELGDSALYFCASSPGGSGELFFGEGSRLTVL.

The rearrangement uses TRBV18 and TRBJ2-7; 8 nucleotides agree with TRBD2. Germline CDR1 reads KGHSH; CDR2 reads LQKENI. The CDR3 has 14 residues. Germline trimming cut 4 bases from V and 2 bases from J; bases unmatched to any gene: 4. For the CDR3, the DNA is TGTGCCAGCTCACGGACTAGCAGCACCTACGAGCAGTACTTC. Translating it yields CASSRTSSTYEQYF.

This chain connects TRBV6-1 to TRBJ2-1, with D tentatively TRBD2 (6 bases). This CDR3 comprises 14 residues. CDR1 and CDR2 from the germline V gene are MNHNS and SASEGT. The ends were cut back, 1 base at V and 9 bases at J, with 13 bases in the middle. The CDR3 reads CASSEGRGLGEQFF. DNA of the CDR3: TGTGCCAGCAGTGAAGGGCGGGGTCTGGGTGAGCAGTTCTTC.